This TCR beta chain originates from a study of cytomegalovirus exposure and HLA in healthy donors. Profiling relied on immunoSEQ multiplex PCR, and the TCRdb table lists in-frame clones only, not all of them. The sample carries roughly 140,000 clones, approximately 88% recorded once. Unmatched junction bases numbered 1, after V lost 2 bases and J lost 3 bases. CDR3 length: 14 amino acids. In germline, CDR1 is MNHEY, CDR2 SVGAGI. The TCR comes from a woman under 30 in good health and CMV-seropositive. This chain links TRBV6-5 with TRBJ2-7, with 10 positions matching TRBD2. The sequencing input was PBMCs. CDR3 coding DNA: TGTGCCAGCAGTTACAGGACTAGCGGCTACGAGCAGTACTTC. Translation: CASSYRTSGYEQYF.